The 14 T cell receptor beta chains given below trace back to one sample, sequenced in a study of T cells after yellow fever vaccination. TCRdb reprocessed the 5' RACE reads with MiXCR, giving one entry per CDR3 protein. The sample holds under 600,000 distinct CDR3 sequences, less than 25% seen once. Sequences were derived from PBMCs, sampled 21 days after the first yellow fever vaccination. These receptors were taken from a man aged 18 to 29 who received the YFV17D yellow fever vaccine.

The gene calls are TRBV28 and TRBJ2-3; TRBD2 aligns across 11 bases. Per germline, CDR1 MDHEN and CDR2 SYDVKM. The CDR3 runs to 15 residues. J was trimmed by 4 bases and V by 3 bases; bases with no gene match: 3. Written as DNA, the CDR3 is TGTGCCAGCAGTTTCTTTAGCGGGGGGGCAGATACGCAGTATTTT. It specifies CASSFFSGGADTQYF. The variable domain in full, with the rest retrieved from reference TRBV28 and TRBJ2-3, is DVKVTQSSRYLVKRTGEKVFLECVQDMDHENMFWYRQDPGLGLRLIYFSYDVKMKEKGDIPEGYSVSREKKERFSLILESASTNQTSMYLCASSFFSGGADTQYFGPGTRLTVL.

V and J are TRBV13 and TRBJ2-1, with D possibly matching TRBD2 (6 bases). The V and J ends lost 0 bases and 1 base respectively, with 10 bases between them. This CDR3 contains 16 residues. Per the germline V gene, CDR1 is PRHDT and CDR2 is FYEKMQ (reference sequence). The CDR3 protein is CASSLGASESYNEQFF. The CDR3 DNA follows: TGTGCCAGCAGCTTAGGGGCTAGCGAATCCTACAATGAGCAGTTCTTC.

The CDR3 bases are TGTGCCACCAGTGACACCAACTCTTACAATGAGCAGTTCTTC. Translated: CATSDTNSYNEQFF. The chain is built from TRBV24-1 and TRBJ2-1; D is ambiguous. V lost 4 bases and J lost 4, with 10 bases in between. The length of the CDR3 is 14 residues. The germline gives CDR1 KGHDR, CDR2 SFDVKD.

This chain connects TRBV5-1 to TRBJ2-1, with 8 bases identical to TRBD2. CDR3 length equals 16 residues. CDR1 SGHRS and CDR2 YFSETQ come from the germline V gene. The V and J ends lost 5 bases and 7 bases, in that order; junction bases with no gene match: 14. CDR3 loop: CASSLAGTRSLNEQFF. The CDR3 DNA is TGCGCCAGCAGTCTGGCTGGGACTAGGAGTCTTAATGAGCAGTTCTTC.

This clonotype was observed a few times. The J gene is TRBJ2-2, the V gene TRBV9, with D tentatively TRBD1 (6 bases). Looked up from germline, CDR1 is SGDLS and CDR2 is YYNGEE. This CDR3 has 14 residues. V lost 3 bases to trimming and J lost 2 bases, with 8 bases between them. The CDR3 sequence is CASSAQGNTGELFF. The DNA of the CDR3 is TGTGCCAGCAGCGCACAGGGAAACACCGGGGAGCTGTTTTTT.

The chain is built from TRBV19 and TRBJ1-5, with 12 bases lining up with TRBD1. Trimming at V came to 1 base and at J to 7 bases, leaving 2 bases not matched to a gene. The CDR3 spans 15 residues. Germline assignment: CDR1 LNHDA and CDR2 SQIVND (reference sequence). The CDR3 bases are TGTGCCAGTAGTATAGTAGGGACAGGGGGCCAGCCCCAGCATTTT. Translating gives CASSIVGTGGQPQHF.

This sequence joins TRBV5-1 and TRBJ2-2; D call uncertain. Trimming shortened V by 1 base and J by 3 bases, and 7 bases separated the two germline ends. The CDR3 totals 14 residues. Germline loops: CDR1 SGHRS, CDR2 YFSETQ. DNA of the CDR3: TGCGCCAGCAGCTTGTCGACCTACACCGGGGAGCTGTTTTTT. The encoded protein is CASSLSTYTGELFF.

Only a few counts were recorded for this clonotype. The gene calls are TRBV12-3 or TRBV12-4 and TRBJ2-1, with a possible D match to TRBD1 (6 bases). Deletions cut 1 base from V and 4 bases from J, with 14 bases between. The CDR3 is 16 amino acids. CDR3 coding DNA: TGTGCCAGCAGTTTAGGGGCCCACCAGGGGTACAATGAGCAGTTCTTC. Translation gives CASSLGAHQGYNEQFF.

This clonotype was counted ten times or more. The chain links TRBV5-6 to TRBJ1-1; D ambiguous. The CDR3 is 14 residues long. Trimming took 6 bases from V and 6 from J, leaving 18 bases between them. Germline values: CDR1 SGHDT, CDR2 YYEEEE. For the CDR3, the DNA is TGTGCCAGCACCCGGGTCAACGAGATCGCTGAAGCTTTCTTT. Amino acids: CASTRVNEIAEAFF.

The chain recombines TRBV27 with TRBJ2-5; 9 bases agree with TRBD2. V trimming: 5 bases; J trimming: 1 base; junction bases outside the gene matches: 8. The germline CDR1 and CDR2 sequences are MNHEY and SMNVEV (reference sequence). This CDR3 is built from 16 residues. The CDR3 loop reads CASSLVAGASQETQYF. Here the CDR3 DNA reads TGTGCCAGCAGTCTGGTAGCGGGGGCCTCCCAAGAGACCCAGTACTTC.

The chain combines TRBV6-1 with TRBJ1-1; 7 bases match TRBD1. V dropped 6 bases and J dropped 4; count of bases not matched to a gene: 8. The germline V gene has CDR1 MNHNS and CDR2 SASEGT. This CDR3 comprises 14 residues. The CDR3 reads CASRSRQGGTEAFF. The CDR3 DNA is TGTGCCAGCAGGTCTAGACAGGGTGGCACTGAAGCTTTCTTT.

In its sample, this clonotype was seen a few times. V usage is TRBV20-1 and J usage is TRBJ2-7; the match to TRBD1 covers 8 bases. Germline CDR1 reads DFQATT; CDR2 reads SNEGSKA (reference sequence). The CDR3 has 14 amino acids. V dropped 1 base and J dropped 3; count of bases not matched to a gene: 5. The CDR3 nucleotides read TGCAGTGCTAGAGGGGGGACAGGCCTCTACGAGCAGTACTTC. Residues: CSARGGTGLYEQYF.

This chain connects TRBV9 to TRBJ2-7; D possibly corresponds to TRBD2 (5 bases). The germline V and J ends were trimmed by 4 bases and 0 bases, with 14 bases remaining between them. CDR3 length: 15 amino acids. CDR1 SGDLS and CDR2 YYNGEE come from the germline V gene. CDR3 residues: CASSPRGTNSYEQYF. As DNA, the CDR3 is TGTGCCAGCAGCCCCCGGGGTACAAACTCCTACGAGCAGTACTTC.

This clonotype was picked up a small number of times. V gene TRBV6-5 combines with J gene TRBJ2-2, with TRBD2 matching 9 bases. CDR3 size: 15 residues. From germline, CDR1 is MNHEY and CDR2 SVGAGI. The V segment lost 4 bases and the J segment 4 bases; nucleotides outside the gene matches: 4. CDR3 bases: TGTGCCAGCAGTTGGGGCGGGGGGGCCACCGGGGAGCTGTTTTTT. Translating gives CASSWGGGATGELFF.